The text below deals with one TCR beta chain. Antigen specificity is unknown. The data are from a study of T cells in Graves' hyperthyroidism and ophthalmopathy. The germline gives CDR1 SGHRS, CDR2 YFSETQ. Losses at the gene ends were 0 bases for V and 5 bases for J; bases not matched to a gene: 5. The CDR3 totals 16 residues. Amplification of TCR beta CDR3 regions used RNA as the template. HTBI primers were the set used in a first-round RT-PCR of the TCR CDR3. TCRdb analysed the multiplex PCR reads with MiXCR anew, one entry per CDR3 protein. Of fewer than 550,000 distinct CDR3 sequences listed, around 16% are singletons. Overall study findings and caveats: Blood shared most expanded thyroid clonotypes above 0.001. Separation of ophthalmopathy from stable hyperthyroidism was achieved by a 13 V-J model.

Source material for PBMCs was 10 ml fresh peripheral blood. The V and J genes are TRBV5-1 and TRBJ2-5, with 12 bases fitting TRBD1. This TCR came from a woman under 30 with Graves' hyperthyroidism. Sequencing used blood. The CDR3 DNA reads TGCGCCAGCAGCTTGGCGCAGGGGACAGGGGGCGAGACCCAGTACTTC. Protein product: CASSLAQGTGGETQYF.